One sample yielded the 32 T cell receptor beta chains listed below, sequenced in a study of shared clonotypes between healthy human individuals. CD45RO negativity and positive selection for CCR7 defined naive CD8 cells, a population that excluded terminally differentiated effector memory CD45RA+ cells. Produced via immunoSEQ multiplex PCR; TCRdb's table is partial and in-frame only. This table holds around 2,100,000 clones, about 95% found once. Sequenced material: naive CD8+ T cells sorted from blood. The origin of the receptors is a man aged 18 to 30 in good health.

This clone showed up just once. The chain joins TRBV28 to TRBJ1-2, with D maybe TRBD1 (5 bases). The V and J ends lost 3 bases and 3 bases respectively, with 5 bases between them. The germline gives CDR1 MDHEN, CDR2 SYDVKM. The CDR3 consists of 12 residues. The CDR3 is CASSFRDYGYTF. The CDR3 DNA is TGTGCCAGCAGTTTCAGGGACTATGGCTACACCTTC.

A note on this clone: This sample includes further DNA sequences coding for the same CDR3. The rearrangement uses TRBV27 and TRBJ2-1; D unclear. V lost 1 base to trimming and J lost 0 bases, with 7 bases between them. The CDR3 consists of 15 residues. In germline, CDR1 is MNHEY, CDR2 SMNVEV (reference sequence). This CDR3 reads CASSLFLSSYNEQFF. DNA for the CDR3: TGTGCCAGCAGTTTATTTTTGAGCTCCTACAATGAGCAGTTCTTC.

This clone showed up just a few times. The chain recombines TRBV30 with TRBJ1-1, with D unclear. Trimming left V 0 bases short and J 8 bases short, with 13 bases between. The CDR3 runs to 13 residues. Germline V gene data show CDR1 as GTSNPN and CDR2 as SVGIG (reference sequence). CDR3 sequence reads: CAWSVRSLSEAFF. The CDR3, as DNA: TGTGCCTGGAGTGTACGGAGTTTAAGCGAAGCTTTCTTT.

This rearrangement joins TRBV4-2 to TRBJ2-7; 7 bases fit TRBD1. This CDR3 spans 15 amino acids. From germline, CDR1 is LGHNA and CDR2 YNFKEQ. Trimming at V came to 0 bases and at J to 0 bases, leaving 2 bases not matched to a gene. As DNA, the CDR3 is TGTGCCAGCAGCCAAGAAGGGGACAGCTCCTACGAGCAGTACTTC. The encoded protein is CASSQEGDSSYEQYF.

V and J are TRBV7-6 and TRBJ1-2, with 9 bases that match TRBD1. With V trimmed by 5 bases and J by 0 bases, 7 bases remained unmatched. This CDR3 is built from 16 residues. CDR1 is SGHVS and CDR2 is FNYEAQ in the germline V gene. CDR3 nucleotide sequence: TGTGCCAGCAGCCCAGGACAGGGGCTCCCTAACTATGGCTACACCTTC. Its protein product is CASSPGQGLPNYGYTF.

The V and J genes are TRBV30 and TRBJ2-7, with 8 bases matching TRBD2. The ends lost 4 bases at V and 2 bases at J; junction bases unmatched: 7. CDR1 is GTSNPN, CDR2 SVGIG, per germline (reference sequence). CDR3 length: 14 amino acids. The CDR3 DNA reads as TGTGCCTGGACCTTCCGGGAGGGGGCCTACGAGCAGTACTTC. Its protein is CAWTFREGAYEQYF. Complete variable domain (other parts from reference TRBV30 and TRBJ2-7): SQTIHQWPATLVQPVGSPLSLECTVEGTSNPNLYWYRQAAGRGLQLLFYSVGIGQISSEVPQNLSASRPQDRQFILSSKKLLLSDSGFYLCAWTFREGAYEQYFGPGTRLTVT.

V and J are TRBV5-5 and TRBJ2-7, with D possibly being TRBD1 (5 bases). Trimming removed 3 bases from V and 3 bases from J, with 10 bases in between. The CDR3 totals 13 residues. Germline CDR1 is SGHKS and CDR2 is YYEKEE (reference sequence). The CDR3 bases are TGTGCCAGCAGCTCGATCGGACACTACGAGCAGTACTTC. Encoded protein: CASSSIGHYEQYF.

The chain carries TRBV19 and TRBJ1-3; D gene ambiguous. Germline-derived CDR1 and CDR2 are LNHDA and SQIVND (reference sequence). The CDR3 is 14 amino acids. V lost 1 base and J lost 2, with 6 bases in between. The CDR3 bases are TGTGCCAGTAGTATAGGTGGCGCTGGAAACACCATATATTTT. Its protein product is CASSIGGAGNTIYF.

This chain links TRBV5-6 with TRBJ2-5, with 11 nucleotides matching TRBD1. The CDR3 consists of 15 residues. J was trimmed by 6 bases and V by 0 bases; bases with no gene match: 4. Germline V gene sequence: CDR1 SGHDT, CDR2 YYEEEE. The CDR3 bases are TGTGCCAGCAGCTTGGAGGGGACAGGGGGAAAGACCCAGTACTTC. Protein: CASSLEGTGGKTQYF.

This clone was recorded once. The CDR3 DNA reads as TGTGCCAGCAGATTAGCGGAGGGGGGTTGGAATGAGCAGTTCTTC. It translates to CASRLAEGGWNEQFF. The chain joins TRBV28 to TRBJ2-1; D tentatively fits TRBD1 or TRBD2 (6 bases each). The CDR3 length is 15 residues. Looked up from germline, CDR1 is MDHEN and CDR2 is SYDVKM. V gave up 6 bases and J gave up 7 bases, with 19 bases separating them.

The V call is TRBV27, the J call TRBJ2-1, with 9 bases matching TRBD2. The V gene's germline CDR1 is MNHEY and CDR2 SMNVEV (reference sequence). V lost 1 base and J lost 3; bases outside the gene matches: 4. This CDR3 comprises 16 residues. The chain's CDR3 is CASSLYGLASYNEQFF. The CDR3 bases are TGTGCCAGCAGTTTATATGGACTAGCGAGCTACAATGAGCAGTTCTTC.

This clone appeared a single time. The CDR3 protein is CASSSTAAWGRFETQYF. The CDR3 DNA sequence: TGTGCCAGCAGCTCCACCGCCGCGTGGGGACGGTTTGAGACCCAGTACTTC. V is TRBV28 and J is TRBJ2-5; D possibly matches TRBD1 or TRBD2 (5 bases each). V lost 6 bases, J lost 5 bases, and 25 bases lay in between. Germline-derived CDR1 and CDR2 are MDHEN and SYDVKM. The CDR3 consists of 17 residues. The entire variable domain, with the rest obtained from reference TRBV28 and TRBJ2-5, is as follows: DVKVTQSSRYLVKRTGEKVFLECVQDMDHENMFWYRQDPGLGLRLIYFSYDVKMKEKGDIPEGYSVSREKKERFSLILESASTNQTSMYLCASSSTAAWGRFETQYFGPGTRLLVL.

The gene calls are TRBV4-3 and TRBJ2-7, with 7 bases matching TRBD2. The CDR3 length is 15 residues. V was pared by 2 bases and J by 4 bases, with 8 bases of the junction left unmatched. Germline CDR1 is LGHNA and CDR2 is YSLEER. CDR3 DNA sequence: TGCGCCAGCAGCCAATCGGTGAGCGGGGCGTACGAGCAGTACTTC. Translation: CASSQSVSGAYEQYF.

The rearrangement joins TRBV29-1 to TRBJ1-2, with 7 bases lining up with TRBD1. The CDR3 is made up of 14 amino acids. V lost 1 base and J lost 5; bases outside the gene matches: 7. Germline V lookup: CDR1 SQVTM, CDR2 ANQGSEA. The CDR3 DNA sequence: TGCAGCGTTGAAGTTTGGCAGGGGGAATATGGCTACACCTTC. This translates into CSVEVWQGEYGYTF. The full variable domain, completed using reference TRBV29-1 and TRBJ1-2, is SAVISQKPSRDICQRGTSLTIQCQVDSQVTMMFWYRQQPGQSLTLIATANQGSEATYESGFVIDKFPISRPNLTFSTLTVSNMSPEDSSIYLCSVEVWQGEYGYTFGSGTRLTVV.

The genes are TRBV4-1 and TRBJ2-7; 9 positions agree with TRBD1. Germline CDR1 reads MGHRA; CDR2 reads YSYEKL. The CDR3 is 16 amino acids. V dropped 2 bases and J dropped 2; count of bases not matched to a gene: 7. CDR3 protein: CASSQHPGQGTYEQYF. The CDR3 region has the DNA TGCGCCAGCAGCCAACACCCCGGACAGGGGACCTACGAGCAGTACTTC.

The chain couples TRBV6-6 to TRBJ1-2; no reliable D call. From germline, CDR1 is MNHNY and CDR2 SVGAGI (reference sequence). Trimming took 5 bases from V and 4 from J, leaving 11 bases between them. The CDR3 extends over 13 amino acids. The CDR3 is CASSRQDFYGYTF. The CDR3 DNA reads TGTGCCAGCAGTCGGCAGGACTTCTATGGCTACACCTTC.

The chain combines TRBV4-1 with TRBJ2-1; D ambiguous. The germline CDR1 and CDR2 sequences are MGHRA and YSYEKL. The CDR3 runs to 14 residues. V dropped 0 bases and J dropped 4 bases, with 7 bases sitting between them. Here the CDR3 DNA reads TGCGCCAGCAGCCAAGAAGTGCAGTACAATGAGCAGTTCTTC. It translates to CASSQEVQYNEQFF.

The chain combines TRBV6-1 with TRBJ1-6; no clear D. Germline CDR1 is MNHNS and CDR2 is SASEGT. V lost 7 bases and J 5 bases, leaving 6 bases between the germline ends. This CDR3 has 12 residues. The CDR3 spells CASNSNNSPLHF. As DNA, the CDR3 is TGTGCCAGCAATTCAAATAATTCACCCCTCCACTTT.

CDR3 residues: CASRGIEQFF. CDR3 DNA sequence: TGTGCCAGCAGGGGTATTGAGCAGTTCTTC. This chain connects TRBV2 to TRBJ2-1; no reliable D call. V lost 6 bases and J 9 bases, leaving 6 bases between the germline ends. Looked up from germline, CDR1 is SNHLY and CDR2 is FYNNEI. The length of the CDR3 is 10 residues.

The chain recombines TRBV4-1 with TRBJ2-2; D might be TRBD2 (6 bases). Trimming left V 0 bases short and J 7 bases short, with 15 bases between. The V gene's germline CDR1 is MGHRA and CDR2 YSYEKL. CDR3 length: 16 residues. The DNA of the CDR3 is TGCGCCAGCAGCCAAGAAGAAGGACTACCCCACGGGGAGCTGTTTTTT. Its translation: CASSQEEGLPHGELFF.

The chain combines TRBV5-4 with TRBJ2-7; D is unclear. Deletions cut 2 bases from V and 0 bases from J, with 9 bases between. CDR1 and CDR2 (germline): SGHNT, YYREEE (reference sequence). The CDR3 extends over 14 amino acids. The DNA of the CDR3 is TGTGCCAGCAGCTTTCCGGGTCTCTCCTACGAGCAGTACTTC. It is translated as CASSFPGLSYEQYF.

The chain is built from TRBV4-1 and TRBJ2-1, with D possibly TRBD2 on 6 matching bases. This CDR3 is 15 amino acids long. Germline lookup yields CDR1 MGHRA and CDR2 YSYEKL. With 7 bases removed from V and 1 base from J, the gap between germline ends came to 14 bases. CDR3 nucleotides: TGCGCCAGCAAGCTGGAGGGGAATTCCTACAATGAGCAGTTCTTC. Its translation is CASKLEGNSYNEQFF.

The chain uses TRBV19 and TRBJ2-7; D may be TRBD1 (6 bases). V was clipped by 5 bases and J by 3 bases, with 17 bases between them. This CDR3 is built from 15 residues. Germline CDR1 reads LNHDA; CDR2 reads SQIVND (reference sequence). CDR3 residues: CASSVRTGSLYEQYF. In DNA form, the CDR3 reads TGTGCCAGTAGTGTCCGAACAGGGAGTCTCTACGAGCAGTACTTC.

The chain carries TRBV28 and TRBJ1-2; D unclear. This CDR3 comprises 11 residues. Trimming shortened V by 4 bases and J by 4 bases, and 4 bases separated the two germline ends. The germline gives CDR1 MDHEN, CDR2 SYDVKM. The CDR3 nucleotides are TGTGCCAGCAGTTACAGCTATGGCTACACCTTC. Translated, it gives CASSYSYGYTF.

The sample holds many counts of this clone. The rearrangement links TRBV15 to TRBJ2-7, with D possibly TRBD2 on 6 matching bases. V was trimmed by 5 bases and J by 7 bases, leaving 15 bases between them. Germline CDR1 reads LNHNV; CDR2 reads YYDKDF (reference sequence). This CDR3 spans 13 amino acids. CDR3 region: CATSSGTGEEQYF. The CDR3 region has the DNA TGTGCCACCAGCTCCGGGACGGGAGAGGAGCAGTACTTC.

The V gene is TRBV13, the J gene TRBJ2-3; 9 bases align to TRBD2. The CDR3 consists of 14 residues. The junction had 7 bases not matched to a gene; V was cut back by 6 bases and J by 6 bases. Germline V lookup: CDR1 PRHDT, CDR2 FYEKMQ (reference sequence). The CDR3 nucleotides are TGTGCCAGCAGTGGGACTAGCATGCGGGATACGCAGTATTTT. It is translated as CASSGTSMRDTQYF.

V is TRBV7-6 and J is TRBJ1-5; D gene ambiguous. The germline gives CDR1 SGHVS, CDR2 FNYEAQ. V was pared by 7 bases and J by 7 bases, with 8 bases between. The CDR3 covers 11 residues. DNA for the CDR3: TGTGCCAGCATCCCTGGACAGCCCCAGCATTTT. Amino acid sequence: CASIPGQPQHF.

The rearrangement joins TRBV2 to TRBJ2-7; D unresolved. The CDR3 consists of 17 residues. Trimming shortened V by 0 bases and J by 0 bases, and 15 bases separated the two germline ends. In germline, CDR1 is SNHLY, CDR2 FYNNEI. The CDR3 DNA reads TGTGCCAGCAGTGAAGCGCTTCTCCAAACCCTCTCCTACGAGCAGTACTTC. Residues: CASSEALLQTLSYEQYF.

This chain joins TRBV28 and TRBJ2-3; D possibly uses TRBD1 or TRBD2 (5 bases each). The CDR3 is 14 residues long. Trimming removed 11 bases at V and 6 bases at J, with 21 bases between. Germline CDR1 is MDHEN and CDR2 is SYDVKM. The CDR3 DNA is TGTGCCGCAGGTTCTCGGGGCCGACAGGATACGCAGTATTTT. This encodes CAAGSRGRQDTQYF.

The chain has TRBV6-5 and TRBJ2-2; 9 bases match TRBD2. The CDR3 spans 16 residues. The V segment lost 0 bases and the J segment 6 bases; nucleotides outside the gene matches: 5. The germline V gene encodes CDR1 MNHEY and CDR2 SVGAGI. CDR3 loop: CASSYSLAGRPGELFF. CDR3 sequence (DNA): TGTGCCAGCAGTTACTCCCTAGCGGGACGCCCCGGGGAGCTGTTTTTT.

The CDR3 loop reads CASSLASGLDNEQFF. CDR3 DNA sequence: TGTGCCAGCAGCTTAGCGTCGGGGCTCGACAATGAGCAGTTCTTC. V gene TRBV7-9 combines with J gene TRBJ2-1, with D possibly called TRBD1 or TRBD2 (5 bases each). CDR3 size: 15 residues. V dropped 0 bases and J dropped 5 bases, with 11 bases sitting between them. The V gene's germline CDR1 is SEHNR and CDR2 FQNEAQ (reference sequence).

The chain has TRBV6-5 and TRBJ1-3; the match to TRBD1 covers 8 bases. Germline values: CDR1 MNHEY, CDR2 SVGAGI. After removal of 2 bases from V and 0 bases from J, the junction contained 3 bases not matched to a gene. The CDR3 has 16 residues. In DNA, the CDR3 is TGTGCCAGCAGTTACCCGGACAGGGTCTCTGGAAACACCATATATTTT. This encodes CASSYPDRVSGNTIYF.